These T cell receptor beta chains were read from a single sample in a study of CD8+ T cells in alopecia areata. Profiling relied on immunoSEQ multiplex PCR, and the TCRdb table lists in-frame clones only, not all of them. Of roughly 140,000 clones in the sample, 50% to 65% were seen once. Sequenced here: CD8+ T cells sorted from blood, sampled at week 0. These receptor sequences come from a human donor with alopecia areata. Both conserved end residues are part of each CDR3. Fields, in order: J gene, CDR3 length, V gene, CDR3 protein.

J: TRBJ1-6; length: 17; V: TRBV19; CDR3: CASRDPYEQGANSPLHF
J: TRBJ1-1; length: 14; V: TRBV6-5; CDR3: CASSYSERYTEAFF
J: TRBJ2-4; length: 12; V: TRBV19; CDR3: CASMTVENIQYF
J: TRBJ2-2; length: 15; V: TRBV13; CDR3: CASSDNRGRTGELFF
J: TRBJ2-7; length: 13; V: TRBV29-1; CDR3: CSVESGQGFEQYF
J: TRBJ1-2; length: 17; V: TRBV12-5; CDR3: CASGSAFEATGVYGYTF
J: TRBJ2-2; length: 16; V: TRBV29-1; CDR3: CSALIDRATNTGELFF
J: TRBJ1-5; length: 14; V: TRBV30; CDR3: CAWSVRTGNQPQHF
J: TRBJ2-6; length: 19; V: TRBV7-6; CDR3: CASSLFPPREISGANVLTF
J: TRBJ2-7; length: 16; V: TRBV7-9; CDR3: CASSLVARASDYEQYF
J: TRBJ1-5; length: 16; V: TRBV2; CDR3: CASHPVPGVEAQPQHF
J: TRBJ2-7; length: 18; V: TRBV30; CDR3: CAFLLAGTVNRMSYEQYF
J: TRBJ2-7; length: 14; V: TRBV11-2; CDR3: CASSLGHTAYEQYF
J: TRBJ2-3; length: 16; V: TRBV27; CDR3: CASSLFQPLEGGTQYF
J: TRBJ1-1; length: 13; V: TRBV30; CDR3: CAWSVLRKTEAFF
J: TRBJ2-1; length: 12; V: TRBV29-1; CDR3: CSVPRQGNEQFF